This T cell receptor (beta chain) was identified in a study of brain metastases from non-small cell lung cancer. Regarding this clone: What it binds is unknown.

The length of the CDR3 is 14 residues. Germline CDR1 reads MNHEY; CDR2 reads SVGAGI. Trimming cost V 6 bases and J 1 base, with 13 bases left between them. Profiling relied on immunoSEQ multiplex PCR, and the TCRdb table lists in-frame clones only, not all of them. Altogether 2,500 or so clones are present, approximately 85% being singletons, with the ten largest covering approximately 6%. The study's findings and limits: Expanded T-cell clones appeared in around 58% of brain metastases over primaries.

Material for sequencing was primary lung tumor tissue. The rearrangement links TRBV6-5 to TRBJ2-7; D is perhaps TRBD1 or TRBD2 (5 bases each). This TCR was sampled from a donor aged 40 or older with non-small cell lung cancer. The CDR3 protein is CASSMGPLSYEQYF. CDR3 nucleotides: TGTGCCAGCAGCATGGGACCGCTATCCTACGAGCAGTACTTC.